The 16 T cell receptor beta chains given below trace back to one sample, sequenced in a study of response to subunit inactivated influenza vaccine. TCRdb reprocessed the RT-PCR reads with MiXCR, giving one entry per CDR3 protein. The sample lists about 540,000 distinct CDR3 sequences, 20% to 25% occurring once. In addition, the sample was reused for a study of T cells expressing NK-cell markers. That work contributes: As the method of synthesis, 5'RACE template switching with UMIs yielded TCR beta cDNA.

This material consisted of CD4+ T cells sorted from PBMCs, taken approximately 12 days after vaccination. The receptors here all came from a man between 50 and 59 years old who received an inactivated influenza vaccine.

In its sample, this clonotype was seen a few times. J is TRBJ1-1 and V is TRBV12-3 or TRBV12-4; 7 bases are a match to TRBD1. The CDR3 covers 16 residues. The V segment lost 3 bases and the J segment 0 bases; nucleotides outside the gene matches: 7. The CDR3 loop reads CASSFRAGGLNTEAFF. The CDR3 nucleotides read TGTGCCAGCAGTTTCCGGGCAGGGGGGTTGAACACTGAAGCTTTCTTT.

This clonotype has a handful of counts. The rearrangement links TRBV3-1 to TRBJ1-2; 9 nucleotides agree with TRBD1. There are 14 residues in the CDR3. Germline V gives CDR1 LGHDT, CDR2 YNNKEL (reference sequence). The J segment lost 6 bases and the V segment lost 4 bases, leaving 6 bases of the junction unmatched. CDR3 DNA sequence: TGTGCCAGCAGCCGAGAGGGGACAGGGAATGGCTACACCTTC. This encodes CASSREGTGNGYTF.

V gene TRBV12-3 or TRBV12-4 combines with J gene TRBJ2-3; D is unclear. The CDR3 is 16 residues long. Between the trimmed V and J ends, which lost 5 bases and 0 bases, there was a span of 15 bases. CDR3 nucleotide sequence: TGTGCCAGCAGTCTAAAGACTGCAACTAGCACAGATACGCAGTATTTT. The encoded protein is CASSLKTATSTDTQYF.

This clonotype appeared a few times. V and J are TRBV28 and TRBJ2-4; tentatively, D is TRBD2 (6 bases). The V end was cut by 2 bases, the J end by 3 bases, with 20 bases between. Germline V gene sequence: CDR1 MDHEN, CDR2 SYDVKM. The CDR3 sequence is 18 residues long. CDR3 region: CASSLRGQLRRDKNIQYF. As DNA, the CDR3 is TGTGCCAGCAGTTTACGGGGTCAGTTAAGGAGGGACAAAAACATTCAGTACTTC.

In its sample, this clonotype was seen a few times. Sequence at one end of the junction differs from germline and may be a read error. The J gene is TRBJ1-2, the V gene TRBV7-7; no clear D. This CDR3 region has 13 residues. Per the germline V gene, CDR1 is SSHAT and CDR2 is FNYEAQ (reference sequence). In DNA, the CDR3 is TGTGCTAGCAGCTTAACGGTGGTCTATGGCTACACCTTC. This sequence encodes CASSLTVVYGYTF.

The V call is TRBV29-1, the J call TRBJ2-3; D is unresolved. Trimming took 7 bases from V and 2 from J, leaving 10 bases between them. CDR1 and CDR2 from the germline V gene are SQVTM and ANQGSEA. The CDR3 extends over 12 amino acids. CDR3 nucleotide sequence: TGCAGCGCACAGATCAACACAGATACGCAGTATTTT. It codes for CSAQINTDTQYF.

The V call is TRBV6-1, the J call TRBJ1-2, with D perhaps matching TRBD1 (6 bases). The CDR3 runs 15 residues. Per germline, CDR1 MNHNS and CDR2 SASEGT. V lost 5 bases and J 6 bases, leaving 19 bases between the germline ends. CDR3 sequence (DNA): TGTGCCAGCAGTCCTCGTCGCAGGGGAAGCGATGGCTACACCTTC. Translating gives CASSPRRRGSDGYTF.

This clonotype was seen at least ten times. The genes are TRBV6-6 and TRBJ2-1, with D hard to call. The V and J ends lost 8 bases and 8 bases respectively, with 7 bases between them. Germline V lookup: CDR1 MNHNY, CDR2 SVGAGI (reference sequence). The CDR3 loop spans 10 amino acids. This chain's CDR3 is CASVGDEQFF. The CDR3 DNA reads as TGTGCCAGCGTTGGAGATGAGCAGTTCTTC.

This clonotype was observed a handful of times. The rearrangement joins TRBV12-3 or TRBV12-4 to TRBJ1-6; tentatively, D is TRBD1 (5 bases). V shed 5 bases and J shed 0 bases, with 8 bases lying between them. This CDR3 region has 15 residues. The CDR3 region has the DNA TGTGCCAGCAGTCGCGACAGCTCCTATAATTCACCCCTCCACTTT. Translating gives CASSRDSSYNSPLHF.

This clonotype turned up a few times. The rearrangement joins TRBV2 to TRBJ1-2, with D possibly TRBD1 on 5 matching bases. V shed 8 bases and J shed 4 bases, with 14 bases lying between them. Germline V gene lookup returns CDR1 SNHLY and CDR2 FYNNEI. CDR3 length: 13 residues. CDR3: CASQDTLFYGYTF. In DNA, the CDR3 is TGTGCCAGCCAGGACACATTATTCTATGGCTACACCTTC. The full variable domain, in which reference TRBV2 and TRBJ1-2 provide the parts outside the CDR3, is EPEVTQTPSHQVTQMGQEVILRCVPISNHLYFYWYRQILGQKVEFLVSFYNNEISEKSEIFDDQFSVERPDGSNFTLKIRSTKLEDSAMYFCASQDTLFYGYTFGSGTRLTVV.

The rearrangement links TRBV20-1 to TRBJ1-6; the D gene is possibly TRBD1 (6 bases). The CDR3 runs 15 residues. Per the germline V gene, CDR1 is DFQATT and CDR2 is SNEGSKA (reference sequence). Trimming took off 2 bases at V and 1 base at J, with 9 bases between the two ends. For the CDR3, the DNA is TGCAGTGCTAGATCAGGACAGTCCTATAATTCACCCCTCCACTTT. Its translation is CSARSGQSYNSPLHF.

The table lists this clonotype with a count of one. The chain couples TRBV2 to TRBJ2-2; TRBD1 or TRBD2 may be the D gene (5 bases each). The V gene lost 6 bases and the J gene lost 4 bases, with 9 bases spanning the gap. In germline, CDR1 is SNHLY, CDR2 FYNNEI. CDR3 length: 13 amino acids. The CDR3 DNA reads as TGTGCCAGCAGACCGGGGCCCACCGGGGAGCTGTTTTTT. Translated, it gives CASRPGPTGELFF. The full variable domain, its missing parts supplied by reference TRBV2 and TRBJ2-2, is EPEVTQTPSHQVTQMGQEVILRCVPISNHLYFYWYRQILGQKVEFLVSFYNNEISEKSEIFDDQFSVERPDGSNFTLKIRSTKLEDSAMYFCASRPGPTGELFFGEGSRLTVL.

J is TRBJ2-2 and V is TRBV6-1; 10 nucleotides line up with TRBD1. Germline trimming cut 6 bases from V and 5 bases from J; bases unmatched to any gene: 9. The CDR3 length is 16 residues. The germline gives CDR1 MNHNS, CDR2 SASEGT. The CDR3 protein is CASSQTDRGKTGELFF. DNA of the CDR3: TGTGCCAGCAGCCAAACGGACAGGGGGAAGACCGGGGAGCTGTTTTTT.

This clonotype was observed a handful of times. The chain has TRBV20-1 and TRBJ1-4; D is possibly TRBD1 (6 bases). Trimming left V 4 bases short and J 8 bases short, with 14 bases between. The germline V gene encodes CDR1 DFQATT and CDR2 SNEGSKA (reference sequence). This CDR3 spans 13 amino acids. Written as DNA, the CDR3 is TGCAGTGCTACTCGGACAGTGAGGGAAAAACTGTTTTTT. The encoded protein is CSATRTVREKLFF.

In its sample, this clonotype was seen a few times. The CDR3 region is CSVATGSFEKLFF. CDR3 coding DNA: TGCAGCGTTGCGACAGGGAGTTTTGAAAAACTGTTTTTT. This sequence joins TRBV29-1 and TRBJ1-4; 7 bases line up with TRBD1. With V trimmed by 4 bases and J by 7 bases, 6 bases remained unmatched. The CDR3 loop spans 13 amino acids. Germline-derived CDR1 and CDR2 are SQVTM and ANQGSEA.

This clonotype was found a few times. The chain carries TRBV5-1 and TRBJ2-2; D not resolved. CDR1 SGHRS and CDR2 YFSETQ come from the germline V gene. V shed 1 base and J shed 7 bases, with 11 bases lying between them. This CDR3 contains 14 residues. The CDR3 sequence is CASSLSSVGGELFF. The DNA for the CDR3 is TGCGCCAGCAGCTTGAGTTCTGTAGGCGGGGAGCTGTTTTTT.